The clone carrying this T cell receptor beta chain turned up a few times. What it binds is unknown. An end of the junction does not agree with germline; a read error may underlie this. This CDR3 is 16 amino acids long. Per germline, CDR1 SGHTA and CDR2 FQGTGA. The entry originates in a study of blood T cells in healthy people across ages. Findings of the study overall: It was held that diversity estimates obtained from one million T cells represented underestimates. Age advanced and TCR beta diversity per million T cells fell, roughly linearly.

A second PCR of 7 to 11 cycles used a sample-barcoded 5' primer and a J-beta primer mix. The study obtained at least 3 million CDR3-containing paired-end reads from every sample. Using its own MiXCR run on the 5' RACE reads, TCRdb lists one record per CDR3 protein. The sample contains about 670,000 distinct CDR3 sequences, 40% to 65% of which appear only once. Collection of around 10 milliliters of peripheral blood was performed for each donor. The origin of this receptor is a woman older than 75 in good health. The J gene is TRBJ2-1, the V gene TRBV7-3; unclear D gene. The sequenced sample consisted of blood. CDR3 region: CASGFRAAPRWTEQFF. CDR3 nucleotide sequence: TGTGCCAGCGGCTTTAGAGCTGCTCCACGGTGGACTGAGCAGTTCTTC.